There are a few counts of the clone carrying this T cell receptor (beta chain). The CDR3 spans 14 residues. J gave up 6 bases and V 8 bases, and 8 bases lay outside the gene matches. The germline V gene has CDR1 SNHLY and CDR2 FYNNEI. The entry originates in a study of blood T cells in healthy people across ages. A second PCR, run for 7 to 11 cycles, used a sample-barcoded 5' primer plus a J-beta primer mix. A single record per CDR3 protein comes from TCRdb applying MiXCR to the 5' RACE reads. This sample has hundreds of thousands of distinct CDR3 sequences, with roughly 47% found just once. The V call is TRBV2, the J call TRBJ2-1; 9 nucleotides align to TRBD1. Material: blood. This TCR came from a woman aged 60-75 years in good health. CDR3 region: CASFRGTGSNEQFF. CDR3 in DNA: TGTGCCAGCTTCCGGGGGACAGGGTCCAATGAGCAGTTCTTC.